The 24 T cell receptor beta chains below were found in one sample sequenced in a study of lymphopenia after photon versus proton radiotherapy. Profiled with immunoSEQ multiplex PCR; TCRdb holds only in-frame clones, not every one. The table shows around 18,000 clones, with around 84% occurring only once. The material was peripheral blood, obtained from a patient treated with proton-based radiotherapy. The origin of the receptors is a man between 65 and 80 years old with pancreatic cancer.

The V gene is TRBV4-2, the J gene TRBJ2-4; 9 bases agree with TRBD2. V lost 1 base and J lost 5; bases outside the gene matches: 15. This CDR3 contains 19 residues. Germline V gene sequence: CDR1 LGHNA, CDR2 YNFKEQ. The CDR3: CASSQVDSGSGSYQNIQYF. In DNA form, the CDR3 reads TGTGCCAGCAGCCAAGTCGATAGCGGGAGTGGGTCGTACCAAAACATTCAGTACTTC.

The chain couples TRBV9 to TRBJ2-5; 7 positions match TRBD1. Germline values: CDR1 SGDLS, CDR2 YYNGEE. The CDR3 totals 13 residues. V gave up 0 bases and J gave up 5 bases; unmatched junction bases: 1. The CDR3 DNA reads as TGTGCCAGCAGCGTAGGAGGGGGCGAGACCCAGTACTTC. Translated: CASSVGGGETQYF.

V and J are TRBV5-1 and TRBJ1-1, with D perhaps TRBD1 (6 bases). Germline CDR1 reads SGHRS; CDR2 reads YFSETQ. V lost 4 bases, J lost 4 bases, and 26 bases lay in between. The CDR3 length is 18 residues. The CDR3 here is CASSPPGTKGLGSTEAFF. The CDR3 DNA reads as TGCGCCAGCAGCCCCCCCGGGACAAAAGGGTTGGGGAGCACTGAAGCTTTCTTT.

J is TRBJ2-2 and V is TRBV27, with 8 bases identical to TRBD1. V was pared by 6 bases and J by 1 base, with 7 bases of the junction left unmatched. The CDR3 runs to 16 residues. Germline V gene lookup returns CDR1 MNHEY and CDR2 SMNVEV (reference sequence). The chain's CDR3 is CASRTSGTGNTGELFF. CDR3 DNA sequence: TGTGCCAGCAGGACTTCCGGGACAGGGAACACCGGGGAGCTGTTTTTT.

This clone was counted between two and nine times. This CDR3 is CARDSGNTIYF. Written as DNA, the CDR3 is TGTGCCCGGGACTCTGGAAACACCATATATTTT. This rearrangement joins TRBV30 to TRBJ1-3, with D unclear. The CDR3 sequence is 11 residues long. Germline CDR1 reads GTSNPN; CDR2 reads SVGIG (reference sequence). V gave up 8 bases and J gave up 0 bases, with 5 bases separating them.

The chain recombines TRBV25-1 with TRBJ2-5; D is undetermined. V shed 6 bases and J shed 0 bases, with 2 bases lying between them. The CDR3 has 11 amino acids. Germline-derived CDR1 and CDR2 are MGHDK and SYGVNS. The CDR3 protein is CASRYQETQYF. For the CDR3, the DNA is TGTGCCAGCAGGTACCAAGAGACCCAGTACTTC.

The chain recombines TRBV11-3 with TRBJ2-5; TRBD1 matches at 7 bases. The CDR3 covers 14 residues. Trimming cost V 5 bases and J 2 bases; bases outside gene matches: 5. Looked up from germline, CDR1 is SGHNT and CDR2 is YENEEA. CDR3 bases: TGTGCCAGCAGCCGCCGGGACAGTCAAGAGACCCAGTACTTC. This sequence encodes CASSRRDSQETQYF.

This sequence joins TRBV25-1 and TRBJ2-1, with 8 bases lining up with TRBD1. CDR1 is MGHDK, CDR2 SYGVNS, per germline. The CDR3 spans 16 residues. J gave up 6 bases and V 5 bases, and 12 bases lay outside the gene matches. CDR3 residues: CASSTHRGLIINEQFF. The CDR3, as DNA: TGTGCCAGCAGTACGCACAGGGGGTTAATCATCAATGAGCAGTTCTTC.

The gene calls are TRBV10-1 and TRBJ1-1, with D perhaps TRBD1 (5 bases). V lost 8 bases and J lost 6, with 16 bases in between. The CDR3 consists of 13 residues. The germline gives CDR1 WNHNN, CDR2 SYGVQD (reference sequence). CDR3 in DNA: TGCGCCAGCCGATCGGGGGACTTTTCTGAAGCTTTCTTT. Translated, it gives CASRSGDFSEAFF.

This clone occurred once. The rearrangement joins TRBV5-1 to TRBJ1-1, with 9 bases lining up with TRBD1. CDR1 and CDR2 from the germline V gene are SGHRS and YFSETQ. V was clipped by 0 bases and J by 4 bases; unmatched bases: 4. The CDR3 contains 15 residues. CDR3 protein: CASSLGGQGATEAFF. In DNA form, the CDR3 reads TGCGCCAGCAGCTTGGGGGGACAGGGTGCCACTGAAGCTTTCTTT.

This sequence joins TRBV9 and TRBJ1-1; no clear D. Germline lookup yields CDR1 SGDLS and CDR2 YYNGEE. Trimming removed 0 bases at V and 4 bases at J, with 19 bases between. The CDR3 sequence is 17 residues long. The CDR3 nucleotides read TGTGCCAGCAGCGTAGGGTCACAAGGTGTGGGTGGCACTGAAGCTTTCTTT. Its protein is CASSVGSQGVGGTEAFF.

The chain uses TRBV6-5 and TRBJ1-3; D is undetermined. This CDR3 region has 14 residues. The germline V gene encodes CDR1 MNHEY and CDR2 SVGAGI. V was pared by 7 bases and J by 3 bases, with 13 bases between. CDR3 in amino acids: CASIPLLSGNTIYF. The DNA for the CDR3 is TGTGCCAGCATCCCCCTTTTGAGTGGAAACACCATATATTTT.

CDR3 sequence (DNA): TGTGCCAGCACTATAACGGGAGGGGGGAACACCGGGGAGCTGTTTTTT. Residues: CASTITGGGNTGELFF. This chain uses TRBV19 with TRBJ2-2; 8 positions match TRBD2. Germline-derived CDR1 and CDR2 are LNHDA and SQIVND (reference sequence). The CDR3 is 16 amino acids. V lost 9 bases and J lost 1; bases outside the gene matches: 10. Complete variable domain (other parts from reference TRBV19 and TRBJ2-2): DGGITQSPKYLFRKEGQNVTLSCEQNLNHDAMYWYRQDPGQGLRLIYYSQIVNDFQKGDIAEGYSVSREKKESFPLTVTSAQKNPTAFYLCASTITGGGNTGELFFGEGSRLTVL.

This clone was counted between two and nine times. V usage is TRBV27 and J usage is TRBJ1-6; D is uncertain. The V end lost 3 bases, the J end lost 6 bases, and 9 bases lay between the germline ends. The CDR3 spans 14 residues. Germline loops: CDR1 MNHEY, CDR2 SMNVEV (reference sequence). CDR3 coding DNA: TGTGCCAGCAGTTTCCGCAGCTCTAATTCACCCCTCCACTTT. The encoded protein is CASSFRSSNSPLHF.

The chain combines TRBV9 with TRBJ1-3; D might be TRBD1 (6 bases). Trimming stripped 0 bases from V and 1 base from J, with 8 bases between. Germline CDR1 and CDR2: SGDLS and YYNGEE. The CDR3 sequence is 15 residues long. The CDR3 DNA reads TGTGCCAGCAGCGTAGAGACAGGATCTGGAAACACCATATATTTT. Its translation is CASSVETGSGNTIYF.

V is TRBV6-6 and J is TRBJ2-2, with 9 bases matching TRBD1. The V and J ends lost 2 bases and 0 bases, in that order; junction bases with no gene match: 1. This CDR3 comprises 16 residues. Looked up from germline, CDR1 is MNHNY and CDR2 is SVGAGI (reference sequence). The CDR3 loop is CASSYGQGTNTGELFF. The CDR3 DNA reads TGTGCCAGCAGTTACGGACAGGGGACGAACACCGGGGAGCTGTTTTTT.

As DNA, the CDR3 is TGTGCCGCAGGACAGGTTAACTATGGCTACACCTTC. This sequence encodes CAAGQVNYGYTF. The genes are TRBV2 and TRBJ1-2; the match to TRBD1 covers 7 bases. Per germline, CDR1 SNHLY and CDR2 FYNNEI. The CDR3 runs to 12 residues. Trimming removed 11 bases from V and 1 base from J; junction bases left unmatched: 4.

The J gene is TRBJ2-7, the V gene TRBV11-2; the D gene is possibly TRBD1 (6 bases). Germline lookup yields CDR1 SGHAT and CDR2 FQNNGV. Trimming pared 11 bases from V and 2 bases from J, leaving 22 bases between. This CDR3 contains 15 residues. DNA of the CDR3: TGTGCCTGTAGGCGGGCGACAGGCGGGCCCTACGAGCAGTACTTC. Protein product: CACRRATGGPYEQYF.

The chain has TRBV9 and TRBJ2-2; D possibly uses TRBD1 or TRBD2 (5 bases each). The CDR3 is 18 amino acids. Germline values: CDR1 SGDLS, CDR2 YYNGEE. Between the trimmed V and J ends, which lost 0 bases and 0 bases, there was a span of 15 bases. CDR3 bases: TGTGCCAGCAGCGTAGTGTCCATCGGGGCCTCGAACACCGGGGAGCTGTTTTTT. Its translation: CASSVVSIGASNTGELFF.

The J gene is TRBJ2-7, the V gene TRBV15; 11 bases match TRBD2. Germline V lookup: CDR1 LNHNV, CDR2 YYDKDF (reference sequence). After removal of 0 bases from V and 2 bases from J, the junction contained 9 bases not matched to a gene. This CDR3 spans 18 amino acids. The CDR3 spells CATSRDQGSTSGAYEQYF. Here the CDR3 DNA reads TGTGCCACCAGCAGAGATCAAGGGTCGACTAGCGGGGCCTACGAGCAGTACTTC.

V is TRBV6-1 and J is TRBJ2-3, with D possibly matching TRBD2 (5 bases). The germline V and J ends were trimmed by 8 bases and 1 base, with 16 bases remaining between them. Looked up from germline, CDR1 is MNHNS and CDR2 is SASEGT. The CDR3 has 15 residues. CDR3 coding DNA: TGTGCCAGCCGTAGGACTGAGCTCGGCACAGATACGCAGTATTTT. Translated: CASRRTELGTDTQYF.

This sequence joins TRBV12-5 and TRBJ2-7; no firm D call. Germline CDR1 LGHNT, CDR2 FRNRAP. Trimming removed 1 base at V and 6 bases at J, with 16 bases between. The length of the CDR3 is 15 residues. This CDR3 reads CASGLGPSLPLEQYF. The CDR3 nucleotides are TGTGCTAGTGGTTTGGGCCCGAGTCTCCCGCTCGAGCAGTACTTC.

This clone has only one observation. The chain recombines TRBV6-1 with TRBJ2-7; the D gene is possibly TRBD2 (5 bases). The CDR3 is 14 residues long. The germline CDR1 and CDR2 sequences are MNHNS and SASEGT. V lost 7 bases to trimming and J lost 4 bases, with 17 bases between them. CDR3 residues: CASIKRQDQYEQYF. The CDR3 nucleotides read TGTGCCAGCATCAAGCGGCAGGACCAATACGAGCAGTACTTC.

The J gene is TRBJ2-7, the V gene TRBV9, with 8 bases fitting TRBD2. Trimming at V came to 0 bases and at J to 5 bases, leaving 10 bases not matched to a gene. Germline CDR1 and CDR2: SGDLS and YYNGEE. There are 16 residues in the CDR3. CDR3 region: CASSVGVGLGTNEQYF. The CDR3 bases are TGTGCCAGCAGCGTAGGGGTGGGACTAGGAACAAACGAGCAGTACTTC.